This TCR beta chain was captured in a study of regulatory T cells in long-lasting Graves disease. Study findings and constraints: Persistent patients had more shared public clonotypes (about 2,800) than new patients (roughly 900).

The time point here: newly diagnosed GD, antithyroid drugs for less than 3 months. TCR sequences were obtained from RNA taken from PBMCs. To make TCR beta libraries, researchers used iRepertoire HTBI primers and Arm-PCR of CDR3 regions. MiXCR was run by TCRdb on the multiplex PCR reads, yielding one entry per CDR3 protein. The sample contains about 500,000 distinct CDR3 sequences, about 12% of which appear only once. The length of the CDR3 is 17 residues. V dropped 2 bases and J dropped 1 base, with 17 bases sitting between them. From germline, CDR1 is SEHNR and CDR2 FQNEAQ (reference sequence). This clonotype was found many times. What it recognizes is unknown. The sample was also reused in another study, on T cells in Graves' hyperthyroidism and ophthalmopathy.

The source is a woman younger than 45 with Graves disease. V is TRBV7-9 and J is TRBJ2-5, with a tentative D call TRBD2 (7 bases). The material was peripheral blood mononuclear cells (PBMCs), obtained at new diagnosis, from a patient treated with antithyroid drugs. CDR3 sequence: CASSLLRGRLAQETQYF. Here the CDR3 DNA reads TGTGCCAGCAGCTTATTGAGGGGGAGACTAGCCCAAGAGACCCAGTACTTC.